The next 30 T cell receptor beta chains were all read from a single sample in a study of neurological immune-mediated disorders. In TCRdb, the 5' RACE reads were re-called with MiXCR into one record per CDR3 protein. The table shows about 48,000 distinct CDR3 sequences, with 20% to 30% occurring only once. The sequenced sample consisted of PBMCs. The origin of the receptors is a woman between 65 and 79 years old in good health.

This clonotype was found many times. The V gene is TRBV5-1, the J gene TRBJ2-6; 7 nucleotides align to TRBD1. Germline assignment: CDR1 SGHRS and CDR2 YFSETQ. The trim removed 2 bases at V and 3 bases at J, leaving 5 bases unmatched. CDR3 length: 16 residues. The CDR3 DNA reads as TGCGCCAGCAGCTTACAGGGGTTCGGTGGGGCCAACGTCCTGACTTTC. This codes for CASSLQGFGGANVLTF.

The sample holds many counts of this clonotype. The rearrangement joins TRBV7-9 to TRBJ2-1; 7 nucleotides align to TRBD2. This CDR3 spans 18 amino acids. Germline V CDR1 and CDR2: SEHNR, FQNEAQ (reference sequence). J was trimmed by 10 bases and V by 5 bases; bases with no gene match: 23. The CDR3 reads CASSPKGWREKRGGEQFF. The CDR3 coding sequence is TGTGCCAGCAGCCCGAAAGGCTGGCGGGAGAAACGGGGCGGCGAGCAGTTCTTC.

This clonotype was observed at least ten times. An end of the junction differs from the germline gene, which may be a read error. V usage is TRBV24-1 and J usage is TRBJ1-1, with D possibly TRBD1 on 5 matching bases. Germline V gene data show CDR1 as KGHDR and CDR2 as SFDVKD. The CDR3 has 14 amino acids. The CDR3 nucleotides read TGTGCCACCAGTGATTTAGGGTGGGGCACTGGAGCTTTCTTT. It yields the protein CATSDLGWGTGAFF.

This clonotype was found a few times. The chain uses TRBV18 and TRBJ1-5; D is unresolved. Trimming stripped 5 bases from V and 0 bases from J, with 5 bases between. The CDR3 totals 13 residues. Germline loops: CDR1 KGHSH, CDR2 LQKENI. For the CDR3, the DNA is TGTGCCAGCTCAGGGGATAGCAATCAGCCCCAGCATTTT. Amino acid sequence: CASSGDSNQPQHF.

This chain links TRBV4-3 with TRBJ1-3; no clear D gene. V lost 1 base and J lost 3, with 10 bases in between. CDR1 is LGHNA, CDR2 YSLEER, per germline. The CDR3 runs to 15 residues. DNA of the CDR3: TGCGCCAGCAGCCAAGGACGGGGAGGTGGAAACACCATATATTTT. Translating gives CASSQGRGGGNTIYF.

This clonotype was seen ten or more times. This chain connects TRBV7-2 to TRBJ2-1; TRBD2 matches at 7 bases. V gave up 7 bases and J gave up 10 bases; unmatched junction bases: 10. The CDR3 is made up of 13 amino acids. The germline V gene encodes CDR1 SGHTA and CDR2 FQGNSA. The DNA of the CDR3 is TGTGCCAGCAACCCAGGGAGGGGCTTCGAGCAGTTCTTC. Translating it yields CASNPGRGFEQFF. The variable domain in full, with the rest retrieved from reference TRBV7-2 and TRBJ2-1, is GAGVSQSPSNKVTEKGKDVELRCDPISGHTALYWYRQSLGQGLEFLIYFQGNSAPDKSGLPSDRFSAERTGGSVSTLTIQRTQQEDSAVYLCASNPGRGFEQFFGPGTRLTVL.

There are many counts of this clonotype. The J gene is TRBJ2-7, the V gene TRBV3-1, with D perhaps TRBD1 or TRBD2 (5 bases each). In germline, CDR1 is LGHDT, CDR2 YNNKEL (reference sequence). The V end lost 4 bases, the J end lost 2 bases, and 12 bases lay between the germline ends. This CDR3 region has 14 residues. The CDR3 region is CASSPGGGPYEQYF. DNA of the CDR3: TGTGCCAGCAGCCCCGGTGGGGGACCCTACGAGCAGTACTTC.

This clonotype has a count of ten or more. This chain links TRBV5-1 with TRBJ2-1; 10 nucleotides align to TRBD2. V dropped 0 bases and J dropped 6; count of bases not matched to a gene: 9. Germline loops: CDR1 SGHRS, CDR2 YFSETQ. The CDR3 sequence is 17 residues long. The CDR3 nucleotides read TGCGCCAGCAGCTTGGGCCCCCCTAGCGGGAGAGGCAATGAGCAGTTCTTC. Its translation is CASSLGPPSGRGNEQFF.

In this sample, this clonotype turned up many times. The chain uses TRBV7-8 and TRBJ1-2, with 7 bases lining up with TRBD1. CDR3 length: 17 amino acids. Germline V gene data show CDR1 as SGHVS and CDR2 as FQNEAQ. With V trimmed by 1 base and J by 1 base, 9 bases remained unmatched. CDR3 region: CASSLGIRGAINYGYTF. The CDR3 DNA reads TGTGCCAGCAGCTTAGGAATCAGGGGGGCCATTAACTATGGCTACACCTTC.

To note about this clonotype: One end of the junction fails to match germline, which may point to a read error. This chain connects TRBV25-1 to TRBJ2-3; 10 positions agree with TRBD2. Per germline, CDR1 MGHDK and CDR2 SYGVNS. The CDR3 length is 15 residues. The CDR3 sequence is CASSGAGGGSDTQYF. The CDR3 nucleotides read TGTGCCAGTAGTGGAGCGGGAGGGGGTTCAGATACGCAGTATTTT.

This clonotype has at least ten counts. CDR3 bases: TGTGCCAGCAGCCACGGGCTAGCGGGTGGAGGCTACGAGCAGTACTTC. It encodes CASSHGLAGGGYEQYF. This chain links TRBV7-2 with TRBJ2-7; TRBD2 matches 8 bases. The V gene end was trimmed by 5 bases and the J gene end by 3 bases; junction bases not matched to a gene: 12. This CDR3 is built from 16 residues. Germline assignment: CDR1 SGHTA and CDR2 FQGNSA. The full variable domain, with the rest looked up from reference TRBV7-2 and TRBJ2-7, is GAGVSQSPSNKVTEKGKDVELRCDPISGHTALYWYRQSLGQGLEFLIYFQGNSAPDKSGLPSDRFSAERTGGSVSTLTIQRTQQEDSAVYLCASSHGLAGGGYEQYFGPGTRLTVT.

This sequence joins TRBV7-2 and TRBJ2-3; D is unclear. Deletions cut 5 bases from V and 0 bases from J, with 12 bases between. Germline V gene sequence: CDR1 SGHTA, CDR2 FQGNSA. This CDR3 comprises 15 residues. CDR3 loop: CASSRNSPSTDTQYF. The CDR3 bases are TGTGCCAGCAGCCGTAACAGCCCTAGCACAGATACGCAGTATTTT.

V usage is TRBV20-1 and J usage is TRBJ2-7; TRBD2 matches 13 bases. V lost 6 bases, J lost 2 bases, and 4 bases stayed unmatched. The CDR3 length is 14 residues. Germline V gives CDR1 DFQATT, CDR2 SNEGSKA (reference sequence). The CDR3 nucleotides are TGCAGTGCCTTGGGACTAGCGGGAACCTACGAGCAGTACTTC. Translation: CSALGLAGTYEQYF.

The sample holds many counts of this clonotype. The chain combines TRBV5-1 with TRBJ2-7; no clear D. Germline assignment: CDR1 SGHRS and CDR2 YFSETQ. V was cut by 4 bases and J by 6 bases, with 17 bases left in between. The CDR3 spans 14 residues. CDR3 protein: CASSPGAHAGEQYF. The CDR3 DNA is TGCGCCAGCAGCCCTGGAGCCCACGCTGGCGAGCAGTACTTC.

This clonotype appeared a few times. J is TRBJ2-7 and V is TRBV5-1, with a weak D call TRBD1 (5 bases). The germline CDR1 and CDR2 sequences are SGHRS and YFSETQ. Trimming removed 4 bases from V and 0 bases from J, with 8 bases in between. This CDR3 contains 13 residues. The CDR3 coding sequence is TGCGCCAGCAGCCAGGGCAGCTCCTACGAGCAGTACTTC. It is translated as CASSQGSSYEQYF.

The chain couples TRBV5-1 to TRBJ2-3; D is unclear. Germline V gene data show CDR1 as SGHRS and CDR2 as YFSETQ. V was trimmed by 1 base and J by 4 bases, leaving 13 bases between them. The CDR3 runs to 15 residues. CDR3 residues: CASSLKPPLADTQYF. DNA of the CDR3: TGCGCCAGCAGCTTGAAACCACCCTTGGCAGATACGCAGTATTTT.

The sample holds many counts of this clonotype. The chain joins TRBV20-1 to TRBJ2-1; tentative D call: TRBD2 (5 bases). This CDR3 has 15 residues. V was cut by 3 bases and J by 0 bases, with 12 bases left in between. Germline assignment: CDR1 DFQATT and CDR2 SNEGSKA (reference sequence). This CDR3 is CSARDGLSSYNEQFF. The CDR3 bases are TGCAGTGCTAGGGACGGACTTTCCTCCTACAATGAGCAGTTCTTC.

This chain joins TRBV12-3 or TRBV12-4 and TRBJ1-1; D gene unclear. V lost 1 base, J lost 4 bases, and 10 bases lay in between. This CDR3 spans 14 amino acids. The CDR3 DNA sequence: TGTGCCAGCAGTTTAGGTGGTCTCGGCACTGAAGCTTTCTTT. Its protein product is CASSLGGLGTEAFF.

This clonotype was recorded many times. The chain links TRBV4-1 to TRBJ2-6; the D is unclear. Trimming stripped 4 bases from V and 0 bases from J, with 10 bases between. The CDR3 length is 16 residues. Germline values: CDR1 MGHRA, CDR2 YSYEKL. The CDR3 protein is CASSLSAASGANVLTF. The CDR3 DNA follows: TGCGCCAGCAGCCTCTCCGCCGCCTCTGGGGCCAACGTCCTGACTTTC.

The table lists this clonotype with many counts. This chain links TRBV20-1 with TRBJ2-3; D call uncertain. V lost 0 bases, J lost 0 bases, and 13 bases lay in between. Germline V gene lookup returns CDR1 DFQATT and CDR2 SNEGSKA (reference sequence). CDR3 length: 16 residues. Here the CDR3 DNA reads TGCAGTGCTAGAGATCTGAGGAGAGCTAGCACAGATACGCAGTATTTT. This codes for CSARDLRRASTDTQYF.

The table lists this clonotype with many counts. One junction end disagrees with the germline gene, perhaps due to a read error. J is TRBJ2-1 and V is TRBV7-2; unclear D gene. The germline gives CDR1 SGHTA, CDR2 FQGNSA. CDR3 length: 12 residues. The CDR3 loop is CASSLGWSEQFF. The CDR3 coding sequence is TGTGCCAGCAGTTTAGGGTGGAGTGAGCAGTTCTTC.

This clonotype was seen more than once but under ten times. The chain couples TRBV20-1 to TRBJ2-3, with D perhaps TRBD2 (5 bases). This CDR3 is built from 15 residues. Per the germline V gene, CDR1 is DFQATT and CDR2 is SNEGSKA (reference sequence). V dropped 0 bases and J dropped 0 bases, with 10 bases sitting between them. The CDR3 loop reads CSAREYGGSTDTQYF. In nucleotides, the CDR3 is TGCAGTGCTAGAGAGTACGGCGGGAGCACAGATACGCAGTATTTT.

The CDR3: CAINTGNYEQYF. Written as DNA, the CDR3 is TGTGCCATCAATACAGGGAACTACGAGCAGTACTTC. The chain couples TRBV10-3 to TRBJ2-7; tentatively, D is TRBD1 (6 bases). V was shortened by 7 bases and J by 3 bases, with 10 bases between the two germline ends. The CDR3 extends over 12 amino acids. Per the germline V gene, CDR1 is ENHRY and CDR2 is SYGVKD.

The rearrangement joins TRBV30 to TRBJ1-5, with D perhaps matching TRBD1 (5 bases). Germline CDR1 reads GTSNPN; CDR2 reads SVGIG (reference sequence). Trimming removed 0 bases from V and 2 bases from J, with 14 bases in between. There are 16 residues in the CDR3. CDR3 amino acids: CAWSVRGGFGNQPQHF. In DNA, the CDR3 is TGTGCCTGGAGTGTACGCGGGGGTTTCGGCAATCAGCCCCAGCATTTT.

The chain is built from TRBV7-2 and TRBJ2-1; a possible D gene is TRBD2 (6 bases). With 2 bases removed from V and 10 bases from J, the gap between germline ends came to 15 bases. Germline CDR1 is SGHTA and CDR2 is FQGNSA. CDR3 length equals 14 residues. The CDR3 DNA is TGTGCCAGCAGCTTAATGGCAACTAGCTCGGAGCAGTTCTTC. Its protein product is CASSLMATSSEQFF.

The rearrangement uses TRBV20-1 and TRBJ2-3, with D hard to call. Trimming took off 0 bases at V and 1 base at J, with 14 bases between the two ends. The CDR3 extends over 16 amino acids. The germline V gene has CDR1 DFQATT and CDR2 SNEGSKA (reference sequence). CDR3 nucleotide sequence: TGCAGTGCTAGAGATATGGGCCATACCCGCACAGATACGCAGTATTTT. Protein: CSARDMGHTRTDTQYF.

There are many counts of this clonotype. The chain uses TRBV20-1 and TRBJ2-2; no clear D gene. Germline values: CDR1 DFQATT, CDR2 SNEGSKA (reference sequence). Trimming removed 3 bases from V and 6 bases from J, with 8 bases in between. The CDR3 contains 12 residues. In DNA, the CDR3 is TGCAGTGCTAGTAGGACCTCCGGGGAGCTGTTTTTT. It translates to CSASRTSGELFF.

This clonotype was seen only a few times. The chain combines TRBV7-8 with TRBJ2-3, with D hard to call. This CDR3 is 18 amino acids long. The ends were cut back, 2 bases at V and 0 bases at J, with 18 bases in the middle. Germline V gives CDR1 SGHVS, CDR2 FQNEAQ. For the CDR3, the DNA is TGTGCCAGCAGCTTAAACCCGCCCCATTCAACTAGCACAGATACGCAGTATTTT. It yields the protein CASSLNPPHSTSTDTQYF.

Many counts were recorded for this clonotype. The chain recombines TRBV7-2 with TRBJ2-1, with 8 bases that match TRBD2. V was pared by 2 bases and J by 5 bases, with 5 bases of the junction left unmatched. Germline V lookup: CDR1 SGHTA, CDR2 FQGNSA. The CDR3 covers 15 residues. The CDR3 region is CASSLRYSGNNEQFF. DNA of the CDR3: TGTGCCAGCAGCTTAAGGTATAGCGGGAACAATGAGCAGTTCTTC.

Note on this clonotype: This clone may be a read error of a much larger clone one base away. The CDR3 DNA is TGCGCCAGCAGTGTGGACGGTTATAATTCACCCCTCCACTTT. It translates to CASSVDGYNSPLHF. This chain uses TRBV10-2 with TRBJ1-6; no firm D call. CDR1 and CDR2 from the germline V gene are WSHSY and SAAADI. V lost 4 bases and J 4 bases, leaving 8 bases between the germline ends. The CDR3 extends over 14 amino acids.